This T cell receptor beta chain came from a study of T cell responses to AZD1222 COVID-19 vaccine (dated by TCRdb to about 2021). For the study in its entirety: AZD1222 recipients whose second dose came at about 4 weeks and those whose second dose came at about 12 weeks were combined into one group, since spike-specific TCR depth and breadth did not differ between the two schedules. TCR sequencing covered over 230 trial participants: 207 given two doses of AZD1222 and 26 given two doses of MenACWY control vaccine. Trial participants were enrolled into age subgroups of 18-55, 56-69 and 70-plus years, which contained approximately 150, 28 and 58 TCR-sequenced participants, respectively.

With regard to this clone: Which antigen it targets is not known. No base qualities exist here, and no much larger clone lies one base off it.

The CDR3 regions of human TCRbeta chains were analyzed by immunosequencing. As for how the authors treated the data: Repertoire TCRs were checked for matches against a reference library of SARS-CoV-2-specific TCRs that had been generated using the MIRA antigen-specificity platform. Breadth was defined as the fraction of unique TCRs that were SARS-CoV-2-associated. Depth was defined as the fraction of total T cells that were SARS-CoV-2-associated. Using the MIRA data, every spike-specific TCR was mapped to the spike region that the TCR reacted to and assigned to either a CD4 or a CD8 class. Log10-transformed breadth and depth values were compared by one-way ANOVA with Sidak's multiple comparisons tests. Imported from immuneACCESS, the table was reduced by TCRdb to in-frame sequences with V and J called. These copies leave out some clones; in studies compared against another copy, an unresolved V gene accounts for under half, and the cause of the remainder is not known. V and J calls and clone size are those listed in that table; D and trimming were worked out from the DNA. Here the sample has around 120,000 clones; 92% occur a single time. The ten most abundant clones make up 11% to 15% of the sample.

Taken with the paper, the label for time point translates to: baseline before first vaccination. Samples from vaccinated people were obtained from the UK trials COV001 and COV002, which included a single-blind randomized controlled phase 2/3 trial of AZD1222 (ChAdOx1 nCoV-19) in healthy adults. For TCRbeta chain sequencing, PBMC samples were collected from trial participants at day 0 and at day 28 after the second dose. Via the germline V gene, CDR1 is MGHRA and CDR2 YSYEKL. Deletion took 3 bases off V and 0 bases off J, with a span of 9 bases between the germline ends. The CDR3 runs 15 residues from the cysteine to the phenylalanine. Here the CDR3 DNA is all that survives: 45 bases in frame from base 1. Overall results and qualifications from the work: Reportedly, close to half of the unique spike-specific TCRs recognized epitopes lying outside the regions that are mutated in the B.1.351 and B.1.1.7 variants. A significant rise in spike-specific TCR breadth and depth was observed after two AZD1222 doses relative to day 0 and relative to MenACWY recipients. Participants were mostly white British and included more females than males, and it was suggested by the authors that clonal diversity may have been underestimated. The vaccine-associated CD4 TCRs covered the entire spike protein, and the dominant responses fell in regions 160-218 and 743-854. Conclusions about previously exposed vaccinees were limited because only five to seven AZD1222 recipients were SARS-CoV-2 seropositive at baseline. Because no day 14 peak-response samples were available, the repertoires could be characterized only after the peak T cell response. In the small 56-69-year group, the increase in depth fell short of significance, most likely because of low power.

Source: peripheral blood, taken on day 0 of AZD1222 vaccination. This TCR was sampled from an adult in good health. The rearrangement combines TRBV4-1 with TRBJ1-3, with a tentative D gene TRBD1 over 6 matching bases. The DNA sequence reads TGCGCCAGCAGCCAGGGGGGCGGCTCTGGAAACACCATATATTTT. This gives the protein CASSQGGGSGNTIYF.